The sample holds a few counts of the clone carrying this T cell receptor (beta chain). Its target is unknown. This specimen comes from a study of long-term antiretroviral therapy in people with HIV. Study-wide findings and caveats: HIV repertoires spanned narrower CDR3 length ranges than controls. Relative to transplant donor controls, diversity remained lower despite increasing after ART.

Everyone in the study who had HIV was treated in the United States. J was trimmed by 4 bases and V by 1 base; bases with no gene match: 1. The CDR3 runs to 15 residues. Germline CDR1 reads MGHRA; CDR2 reads YSYEKL. With survey level as its setting, the immunoSEQ assay was v3.0. Roughly 35,000-50,000 T-cell genomes per sample were the sequencing target. Profiling relied on immunoSEQ multiplex PCR, and the TCRdb table lists in-frame clones only, not all of them. The sample lists about 40,000 clones; approximately 87% were seen once. The sequencing used unsorted PBMCs, collected 1.2 years after starting antiretroviral therapy. The origin of this receptor is a woman between 45 and 60 years old with HIV. The chain uses TRBV4-1 and TRBJ1-5, with TRBD1 matching 10 bases. The CDR3 DNA sequence: TGCGCCAGCAGCCAAGGACAGGGGGCGAATCAGCCCCAGCATTTT. It encodes CASSQGQGANQPQHF.